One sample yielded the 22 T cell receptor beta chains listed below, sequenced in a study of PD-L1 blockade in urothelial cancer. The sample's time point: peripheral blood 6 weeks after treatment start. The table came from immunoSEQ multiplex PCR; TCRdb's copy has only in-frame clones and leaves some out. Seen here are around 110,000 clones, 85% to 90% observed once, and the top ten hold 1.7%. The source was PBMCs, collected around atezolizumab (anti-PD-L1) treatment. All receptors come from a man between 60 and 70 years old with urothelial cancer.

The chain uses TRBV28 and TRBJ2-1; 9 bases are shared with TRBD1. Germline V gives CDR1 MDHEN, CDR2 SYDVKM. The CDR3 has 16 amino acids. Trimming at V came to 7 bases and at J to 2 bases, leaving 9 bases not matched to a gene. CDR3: CASTERRDRAYNEQFF. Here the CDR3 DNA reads TGTGCCAGCACCGAGCGCCGGGACAGGGCCTACAATGAGCAGTTCTTC.

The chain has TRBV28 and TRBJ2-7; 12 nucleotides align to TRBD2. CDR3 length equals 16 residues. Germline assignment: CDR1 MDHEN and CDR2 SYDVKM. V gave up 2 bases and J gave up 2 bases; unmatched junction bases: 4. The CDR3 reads CASSLAPSGRAYEQYF. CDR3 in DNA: TGTGCCAGCAGTTTAGCCCCTAGCGGGAGGGCCTACGAGCAGTACTTC.

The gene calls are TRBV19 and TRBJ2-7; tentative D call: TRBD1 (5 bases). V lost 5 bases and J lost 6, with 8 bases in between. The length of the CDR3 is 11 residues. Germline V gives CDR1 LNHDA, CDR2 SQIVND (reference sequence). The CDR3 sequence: CASSGAVEQYF. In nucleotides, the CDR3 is TGTGCCAGTAGTGGGGCAGTCGAGCAGTACTTC.

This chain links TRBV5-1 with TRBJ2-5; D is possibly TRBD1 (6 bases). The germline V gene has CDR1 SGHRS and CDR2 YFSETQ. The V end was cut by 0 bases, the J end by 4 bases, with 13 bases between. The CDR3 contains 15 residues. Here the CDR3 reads CASSLAKGRGETQYF. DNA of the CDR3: TGCGCCAGCAGCTTGGCGAAGGGCAGGGGAGAGACCCAGTACTTC.

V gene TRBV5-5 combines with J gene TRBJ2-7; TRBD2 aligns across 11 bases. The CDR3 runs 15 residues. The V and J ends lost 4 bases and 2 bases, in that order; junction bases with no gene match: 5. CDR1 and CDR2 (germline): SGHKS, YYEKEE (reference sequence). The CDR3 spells CASSQGLAETYEQYF. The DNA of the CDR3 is TGTGCCAGCAGCCAGGGACTAGCGGAGACCTACGAGCAGTACTTC.

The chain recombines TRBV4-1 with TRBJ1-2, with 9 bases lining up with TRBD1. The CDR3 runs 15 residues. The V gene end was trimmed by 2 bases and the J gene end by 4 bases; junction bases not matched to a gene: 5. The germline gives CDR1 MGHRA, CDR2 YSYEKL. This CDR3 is CASSQPGQGAYGYTF. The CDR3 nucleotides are TGCGCCAGCAGCCAACCGGGACAGGGAGCCTATGGCTACACCTTC.

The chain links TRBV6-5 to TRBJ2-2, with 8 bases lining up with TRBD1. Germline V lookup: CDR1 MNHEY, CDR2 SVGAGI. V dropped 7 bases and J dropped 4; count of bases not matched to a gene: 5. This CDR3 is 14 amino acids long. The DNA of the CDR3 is TGTGCCAGCACCCGGGACAGGTCCACCGGGGAGCTGTTTTTT. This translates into CASTRDRSTGELFF.

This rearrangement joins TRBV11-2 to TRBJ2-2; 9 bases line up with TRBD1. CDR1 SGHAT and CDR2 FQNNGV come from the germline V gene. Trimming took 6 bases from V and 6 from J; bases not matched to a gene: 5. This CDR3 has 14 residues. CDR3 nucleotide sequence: TGTGCCAGCAGTCTGACAGGGGGGGCCGGGGAGCTGTTTTTT. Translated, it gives CASSLTGGAGELFF.

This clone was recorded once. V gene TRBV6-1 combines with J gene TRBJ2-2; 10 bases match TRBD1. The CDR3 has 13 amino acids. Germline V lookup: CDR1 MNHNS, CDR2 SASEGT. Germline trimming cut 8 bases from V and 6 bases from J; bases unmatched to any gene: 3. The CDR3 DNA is TGTGCCAGCCGACAGGGGGCCTCCGGGGAGCTGTTTTTT. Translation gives CASRQGASGELFF.

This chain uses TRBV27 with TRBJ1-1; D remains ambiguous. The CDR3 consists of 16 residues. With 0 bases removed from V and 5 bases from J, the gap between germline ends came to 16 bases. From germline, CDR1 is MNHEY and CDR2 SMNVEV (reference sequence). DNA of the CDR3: TGTGCCAGCAGTTTATCCGGAATAGGGCGGGATACTGAAGCTTTCTTT. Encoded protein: CASSLSGIGRDTEAFF.

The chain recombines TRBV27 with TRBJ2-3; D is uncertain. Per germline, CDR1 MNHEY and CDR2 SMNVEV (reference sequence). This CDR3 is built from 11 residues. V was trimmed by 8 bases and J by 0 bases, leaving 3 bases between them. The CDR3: CASGSTDTQYF. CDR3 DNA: TGTGCCAGCGGCAGCACAGATACGCAGTATTTT.

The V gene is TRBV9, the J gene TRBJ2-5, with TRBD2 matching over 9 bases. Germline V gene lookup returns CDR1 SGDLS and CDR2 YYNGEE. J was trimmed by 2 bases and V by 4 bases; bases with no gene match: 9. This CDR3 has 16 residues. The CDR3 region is CASSLGGLAGQETQYF. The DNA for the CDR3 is TGTGCCAGCAGCCTTGGGGGACTAGCAGGACAAGAGACCCAGTACTTC.

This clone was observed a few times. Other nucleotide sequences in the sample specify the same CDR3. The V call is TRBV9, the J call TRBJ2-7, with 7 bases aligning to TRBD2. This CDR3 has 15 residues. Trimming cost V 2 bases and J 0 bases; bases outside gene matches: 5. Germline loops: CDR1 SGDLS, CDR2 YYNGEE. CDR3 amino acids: CASSVGGSSSYEQYF. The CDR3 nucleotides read TGTGCCAGCAGCGTGGGGGGGTCCAGCTCCTACGAGCAGTACTTC.

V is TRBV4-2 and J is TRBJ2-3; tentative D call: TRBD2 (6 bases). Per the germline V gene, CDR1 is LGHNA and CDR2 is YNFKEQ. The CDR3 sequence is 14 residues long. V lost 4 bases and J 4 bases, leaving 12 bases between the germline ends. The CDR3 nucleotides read TGTGCCAGCAGCCCAACTCCGGGGGCAGATACGCAGTATTTT. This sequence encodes CASSPTPGADTQYF.

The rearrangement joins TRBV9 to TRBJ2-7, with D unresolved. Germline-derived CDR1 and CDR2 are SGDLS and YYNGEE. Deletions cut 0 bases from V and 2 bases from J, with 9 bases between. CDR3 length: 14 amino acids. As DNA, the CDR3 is TGTGCCAGCAGCGTAGGGGCAGGTACCTACGAGCAGTACTTC. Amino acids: CASSVGAGTYEQYF.

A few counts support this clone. The CDR3 here is CASTRTGGFGELFF. The CDR3 bases are TGTGCCAGCACCCGGACAGGGGGCTTCGGGGAGCTGTTTTTT. The chain employs TRBV19 and TRBJ2-2, with 11 bases matching TRBD1. CDR1 and CDR2 from the germline V gene are LNHDA and SQIVND (reference sequence). V lost 9 bases to trimming and J lost 7 bases; unmatched junction nucleotides: 7. The CDR3 contains 14 residues.

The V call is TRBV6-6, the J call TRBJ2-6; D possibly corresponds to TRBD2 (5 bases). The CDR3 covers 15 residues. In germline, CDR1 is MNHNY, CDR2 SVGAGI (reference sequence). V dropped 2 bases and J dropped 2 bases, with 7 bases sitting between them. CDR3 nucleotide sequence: TGTGCCAGCAGTTACGAGGGCACTGGGGCCAACGTCCTGACTTTC. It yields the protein CASSYEGTGANVLTF.

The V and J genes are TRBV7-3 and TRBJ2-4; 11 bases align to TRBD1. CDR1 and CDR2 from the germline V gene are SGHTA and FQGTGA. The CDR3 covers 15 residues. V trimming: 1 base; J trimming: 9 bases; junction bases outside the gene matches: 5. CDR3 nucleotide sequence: TGTGCCAGCAGCTTAAGGGGACAGGGGGGAGGCATTCAGTACTTC. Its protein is CASSLRGQGGGIQYF.

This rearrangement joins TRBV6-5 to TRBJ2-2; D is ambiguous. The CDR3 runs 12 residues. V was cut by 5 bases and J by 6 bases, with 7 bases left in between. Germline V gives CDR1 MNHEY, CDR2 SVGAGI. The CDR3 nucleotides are TGTGCCAGCAGTCCTGGAGCCGGGGAGCTGTTTTTT. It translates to CASSPGAGELFF.

CDR3 sequence reads: CASSIEGGKGNQPQHF. The CDR3, as DNA: TGTGCCAGTAGTATAGAGGGAGGGAAGGGGAATCAGCCCCAGCATTTT. The chain uses TRBV19 and TRBJ1-5, with D perhaps TRBD1 (5 bases). The germline gives CDR1 LNHDA, CDR2 SQIVND (reference sequence). CDR3 size: 16 residues. The V end was cut by 0 bases, the J end by 4 bases, with 13 bases between.

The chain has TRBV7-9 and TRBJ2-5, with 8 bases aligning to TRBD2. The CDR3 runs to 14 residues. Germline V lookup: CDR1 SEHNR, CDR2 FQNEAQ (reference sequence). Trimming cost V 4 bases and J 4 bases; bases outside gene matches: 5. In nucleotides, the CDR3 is TGTGCCAGCAGCTCCGGGGGGGCGGGAGAGACCCAGTACTTC. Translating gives CASSSGGAGETQYF.

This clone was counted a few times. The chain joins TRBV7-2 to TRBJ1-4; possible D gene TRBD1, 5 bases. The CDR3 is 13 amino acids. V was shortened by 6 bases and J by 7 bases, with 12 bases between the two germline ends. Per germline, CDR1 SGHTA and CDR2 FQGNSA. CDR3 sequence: CASRPRVGEKLFF. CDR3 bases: TGTGCCAGCAGGCCCAGGGTGGGTGAAAAACTGTTTTTT. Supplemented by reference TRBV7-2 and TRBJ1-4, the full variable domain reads GAGVSQSPSNKVTEKGKDVELRCDPISGHTALYWYRQSLGQGLEFLIYFQGNSAPDKSGLPSDRFSAERTGGSVSTLTIQRTQQEDSAVYLCASRPRVGEKLFFGSGTQLSVL.